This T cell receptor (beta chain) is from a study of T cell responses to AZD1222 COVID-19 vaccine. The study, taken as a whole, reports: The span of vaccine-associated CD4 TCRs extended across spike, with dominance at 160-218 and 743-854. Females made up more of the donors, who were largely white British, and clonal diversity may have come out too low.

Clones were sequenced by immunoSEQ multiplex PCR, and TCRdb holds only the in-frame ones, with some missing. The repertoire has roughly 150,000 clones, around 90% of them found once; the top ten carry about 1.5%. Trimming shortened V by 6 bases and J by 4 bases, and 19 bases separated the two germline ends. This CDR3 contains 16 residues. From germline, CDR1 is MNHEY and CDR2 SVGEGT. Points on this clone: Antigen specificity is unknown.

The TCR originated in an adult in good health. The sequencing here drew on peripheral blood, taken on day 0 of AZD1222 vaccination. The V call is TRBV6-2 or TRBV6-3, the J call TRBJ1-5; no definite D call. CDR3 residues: CASSYQPGLLNQPQHF. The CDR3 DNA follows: TGTGCCAGCAGCTATCAGCCAGGACTTTTAAATCAGCCCCAGCATTTT.